This entry is about one TCR beta chain. Its antigen is not known. Looked up from germline, CDR1 is MNHEY and CDR2 is SMNVEV (reference sequence). The CDR3 is made up of 18 amino acids. J lost 5 bases, V lost 0 bases, and 11 bases had no gene match. The PCR was carried out with 60 Vbeta primers and 13 Jbeta primers. Methods used by the authors: Among the unique TCR beta chains that a later analysis counted, about 81 million in all, about 12 million were shared. Sequenced by immunoSEQ multiplex PCR; TCRdb stores in-frame clones only, minus some. The V and J calls and clone size are taken from that table; D and trimming were inferred from the DNA. The sample table sets out roughly 200,000 clones. This record belongs to a study of cytomegalovirus exposure and HLA in healthy donors. Study-level background: Out of 150 million to 200 million T cells, an earlier analysis found fewer than 140 million unique TCR beta sequences in total. Study-level results: Later, an analysis showed that TCR beta chains associated with HLA were more clonally expanded than others that were equally common.

The sequencing input was PBMCs. The source is a man aged 30 to 39 in good health and CMV-seronegative. The chain joins TRBV27 to TRBJ2-7, with 12 bases that match TRBD1. CDR3 amino acids: CASSLSPSGTGGGDEQYF. CDR3 sequence (DNA): TGTGCCAGCAGTTTATCTCCTTCCGGGACAGGGGGCGGCGACGAGCAGTACTTC.